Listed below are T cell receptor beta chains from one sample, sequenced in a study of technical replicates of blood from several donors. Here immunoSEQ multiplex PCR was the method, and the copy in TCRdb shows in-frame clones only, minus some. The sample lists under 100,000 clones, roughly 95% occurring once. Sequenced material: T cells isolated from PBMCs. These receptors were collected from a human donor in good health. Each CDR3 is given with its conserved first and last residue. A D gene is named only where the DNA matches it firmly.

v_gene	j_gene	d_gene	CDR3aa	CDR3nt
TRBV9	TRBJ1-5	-	CASSVGSGERQPQHF	TGTGCCAGCAGCGTAGGATCCGGGGAGCGTCAGCCCCAGCATTTT
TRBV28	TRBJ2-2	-	CASSPLGGGAGELFF	TGTGCCAGCAGTCCGCTTGGAGGGGGCGCCGGGGAGCTGTTTTTT
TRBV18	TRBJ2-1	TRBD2	CASSSNPLAGGPNEQFF	TGTGCCAGCTCATCAAACCCGCTAGCGGGAGGGCCCAATGAGCAGTTCTTC
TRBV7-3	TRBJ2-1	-	CASSLNPAETYNEQFF	TGTGCCAGCAGCTTAAACCCAGCGGAGACCTACAATGAGCAGTTCTTC
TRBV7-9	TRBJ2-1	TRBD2	CASSYSGIDEQFF	TGTGCCAGCAGCTATAGCGGGATCGATGAGCAGTTCTTC
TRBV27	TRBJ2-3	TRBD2	CASSSPGTSGSHPRSTDTQYF	TGTGCCAGCAGTTCCCCTGGGACTAGCGGGAGTCACCCCCGTAGCACAGATACGCAGTATTTT
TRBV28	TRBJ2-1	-	CASSLGHYNEQFF	TGTGCCAGCAGTTTGGGCCACTACAATGAGCAGTTCTTC
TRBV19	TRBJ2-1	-	CASSGWEAWFF	TGTGCCAGTAGTGGTTGGGAGGCTTGGTTCTTC
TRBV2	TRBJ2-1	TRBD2	CASSEGGTSGSVEFF	TGTGCCAGCAGTGAAGGGGGGACTAGCGGGTCAGTGGAGTTCTTC
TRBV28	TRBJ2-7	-	CASSPERSEQYF	TGTGCCAGCAGTCCCGAGAGGAGCGAGCAGTACTTC
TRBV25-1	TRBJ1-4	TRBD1	CASSHIPTGFQEKLFF	TGTGCCAGCAGTCACATCCCGACAGGGTTTCAGGAAAAACTGTTTTTT
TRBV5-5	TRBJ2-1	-	CASSLAHSETFYNEQFF	TGTGCCAGCAGCTTGGCCCATAGCGAGACCTTCTACAATGAGCAGTTCTTC
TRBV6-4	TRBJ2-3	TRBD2	CASSDSYLAGVDTQYF	TGTGCCAGCAGTGACTCGTATCTAGCGGGAGTCGATACGCAGTATTTT
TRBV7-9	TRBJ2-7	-	CASSLDYLEQYF	TGTGCCAGCAGCTTAGACTATCTCGAGCAGTACTTC
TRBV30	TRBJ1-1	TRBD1	CAWTRGTGTEAFF	TGTGCCTGGACGAGGGGGACAGGCACTGAAGCTTTCTTT
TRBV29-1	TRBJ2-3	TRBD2	CSVTGGHFSTDTQYF	TGCAGCGTAACGGGAGGCCATTTTAGCACAGATACGCAGTATTTT
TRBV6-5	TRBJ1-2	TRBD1	CASSPQTGNYGYTF	TGTGCCAGCAGTCCTCAGACAGGGAACTATGGCTACACCTTC
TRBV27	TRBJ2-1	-	CASSSSLHGYEQFF	TGTGCCAGCAGTTCCTCCCTGCATGGCTATGAGCAGTTCTTC
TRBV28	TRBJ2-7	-	CASLGDSGTYEQYF	TGTGCCAGCCTTGGGGATAGCGGAACCTACGAGCAGTACTTC
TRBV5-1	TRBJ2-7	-	CASSLDTPGPSYEQYF	TGCGCCAGCAGCTTGGACACTCCGGGTCCTTCCTACGAGCAGTACTTC
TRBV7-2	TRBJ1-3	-	CASSLYRTGGNTIYF	TGTGCCAGCAGCTTATATAGGACGGGGGGAAACACCATATATTTT
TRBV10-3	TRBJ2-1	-	CAISEAQGNEQFF	TGTGCCATCAGTGAAGCCCAGGGCAATGAGCAGTTCTTC
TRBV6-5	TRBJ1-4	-	CASSSPQGPSNEKLFF	TGTGCCAGCAGTTCCCCCCAGGGGCCTTCTAATGAAAAACTGTTTTTT
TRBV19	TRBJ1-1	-	CASSPAGGYTEAFF	TGTGCCAGTAGTCCCGCGGGGGGGTACACTGAAGCTTTCTTT
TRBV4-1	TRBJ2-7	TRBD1	CASSQGDSQYEQYF	TGCGCCAGCAGCCAAGGGGACAGCCAGTACGAGCAGTACTTC
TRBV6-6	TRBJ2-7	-	CASSYPRDEQYF	TGTGCCAGCAGTTACCCCCGGGACGAGCAGTACTTC
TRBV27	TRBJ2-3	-	CASSQQVMKNTDTQYF	TGTGCCAGCAGTCAACAGGTTATGAAAAACACAGATACGCAGTATTTT
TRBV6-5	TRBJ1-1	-	CASSSLGTGNTEAFF	TGTGCCAGCAGTTCTCTAGGTACAGGGAACACTGAAGCTTTCTTT
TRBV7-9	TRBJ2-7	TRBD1	CASSWGQAYEQYF	TGTGCCAGCAGCTGGGGACAGGCCTACGAGCAGTACTTC